The 17 T cell receptor beta chains given below trace back to one sample, sequenced in a study of T cells in Graves' hyperthyroidism and ophthalmopathy. There were TCR beta CDR3 regions amplified from RNA transcripts. HTBI primers were the set used in a first-round RT-PCR of the TCR CDR3. In TCRdb, the multiplex PCR reads were re-called with MiXCR into one record per CDR3 protein. The repertoire holds 500,000 to 650,000 distinct CDR3 sequences, with roughly 21% as singletons. Sequenced input: blood. These receptors all come from a man aged 40-55 years with Graves' ophthalmopathy.

A note on this clonotype: A much larger clone differs from this one at a single base, so this may be a read error. The CDR3 protein is CVSSLAGIPYNEQFF. For the CDR3, the DNA is TGTGTCAGCAGTCTAGCGGGGATACCTTACAATGAGCAGTTCTTC. This sequence joins TRBV27 and TRBJ2-1; 9 positions match TRBD2. The germline V gene encodes CDR1 MNHEY and CDR2 SMNVEV (reference sequence). The CDR3 length is 15 residues.

This clonotype was recorded many times. The chain couples TRBV6-1 to TRBJ2-1; TRBD2 matches 7 bases. The CDR3 totals 15 residues. The J segment lost 5 bases and the V segment lost 5 bases, leaving 9 bases of the junction unmatched. Germline-derived CDR1 and CDR2 are MNHNS and SASEGT. The CDR3 region is CASSLGLGGNNEQFF. The DNA of the CDR3 is TGTGCCAGCAGTTTGGGACTCGGGGGGAACAATGAGCAGTTCTTC.

This clonotype was detected ten times or more. This chain uses TRBV30 with TRBJ2-4, with TRBD2 as a possible D gene (6 bases). Germline V gene lookup returns CDR1 GTSNPN and CDR2 SVGIG (reference sequence). The V end was cut by 1 base, the J end by 1 base, with 11 bases between. The CDR3 has 15 residues. CDR3 DNA sequence: TGTGCCTGGAGTGGACTGGGGAGGGCCAAAAACATTCAGTACTTC. This codes for CAWSGLGRAKNIQYF.

This sequence joins TRBV4-3 and TRBJ2-7; 8 nucleotides match TRBD2. The CDR3 consists of 17 residues. The V segment lost 4 bases and the J segment 2 bases; nucleotides outside the gene matches: 13. Germline V gene lookup returns CDR1 LGHNA and CDR2 YSLEER. CDR3 sequence (DNA): TGCGCCAGCAGCCTCGGTCGGGTAGCGGGACTCCCCTACGAGCAGTACTTC. As protein: CASSLGRVAGLPYEQYF.

Many counts were recorded for this clonotype. The J gene is TRBJ1-1, the V gene TRBV4-1; 7 bases map to TRBD1. Germline V CDR1 and CDR2: MGHRA, YSYEKL. V dropped 5 bases and J dropped 11; count of bases not matched to a gene: 8. The CDR3 covers 12 residues. CDR3 protein: CASSDWDRYAFF. CDR3 DNA: TGCGCCAGCAGCGATTGGGACAGATATGCTTTCTTT.

The chain links TRBV20-1 to TRBJ2-7; D gene uncertain. The length of the CDR3 is 14 residues. The germline V gene encodes CDR1 DFQATT and CDR2 SNEGSKA (reference sequence). Trimming took off 0 bases at V and 4 bases at J, with 13 bases between the two ends. The chain's CDR3 is CSARDPDSFYEQYF. CDR3 bases: TGCAGTGCTAGAGATCCCGACTCCTTTTACGAGCAGTACTTC.

This clonotype was picked up many times. This sequence joins TRBV12-3 or TRBV12-4 and TRBJ2-3; 8 nucleotides match TRBD2. V shed 6 bases and J 3 bases; nucleotides not matched to a gene: 8. The CDR3 extends over 15 amino acids. CDR3 sequence reads: CASSLVSGRTDTQYF. The CDR3 DNA reads TGTGCCAGCAGCCTGGTGAGCGGGAGAACAGATACGCAGTATTTT.

This clonotype came up many times. J is TRBJ1-1 and V is TRBV7-6; the D is unclear. V was pared by 5 bases and J by 0 bases, with 13 bases between. There are 15 residues in the CDR3. Germline V gene data show CDR1 as SGHVS and CDR2 as FNYEAQ. The CDR3 nucleotides are TGTGCCAGCAGCCAAAAGGTGTCTATGAACACTGAAGCTTTCTTT. This gives the protein CASSQKVSMNTEAFF.

The chain combines TRBV7-8 with TRBJ2-2; D gene uncertain. Trimming left V 7 bases short and J 6 bases short, with 9 bases between. The V gene's germline CDR1 is SGHVS and CDR2 FQNEAQ. This CDR3 comprises 12 residues. The CDR3 DNA follows: TGTGCCAGCAATTTAGTTTCCGGGGAGCTGTTTTTT. Protein sequence: CASNLVSGELFF.

Of note for this clonotype: A read error may produce the germline difference seen at one junction end. The chain combines TRBV28 with TRBJ1-1; no clear D gene. Per the germline V gene, CDR1 is MDHEN and CDR2 is SYDVKM. The CDR3 runs 11 residues. The CDR3 region is CALRTNTGAFF. The CDR3, as DNA: TGTGCCCTCAGGACGAACACTGGAGCTTTCTTT.

This clonotype has more than one count but fewer than ten. The chain combines TRBV30 with TRBJ2-3; D perhaps matches TRBD2 (6 bases). Germline V lookup: CDR1 GTSNPN, CDR2 SVGIG (reference sequence). CDR3 size: 15 residues. The V end lost 6 bases, the J end lost 2 bases, and 18 bases lay between the germline ends. In DNA form, the CDR3 reads TGTGCCTGTCCCGGGCCGGCGGGGATCACAGATACGCAGTATTTT. This codes for CACPGPAGITDTQYF. Together with reference TRBV30 and TRBJ2-3, the CDR3 gives the full variable domain: SQTIHQWPATLVQPVGSPLSLECTVEGTSNPNLYWYRQAAGRGLQLLFYSVGIGQISSEVPQNLSASRPQDRQFILSSKKLLLSDSGFYLCACPGPAGITDTQYFGPGTRLTVL.

The chain links TRBV11-2 to TRBJ2-2; TRBD1 aligns across 7 bases. This CDR3 comprises 15 residues. J lost 4 bases, V lost 5 bases, and 7 bases had no gene match. Germline CDR1 reads SGHAT; CDR2 reads FQNNGV. In DNA, the CDR3 is TGTGCCAGCAGCCCTACAGGGGATGCCACCGGGGAGCTGTTTTTT. Protein product: CASSPTGDATGELFF.

This clonotype occurred a few times. The chain carries TRBV2 and TRBJ2-2, with D perhaps given as TRBD1 or TRBD2 (5 bases each). Germline-derived CDR1 and CDR2 are SNHLY and FYNNEI. Trimming took off 7 bases at V and 4 bases at J, with 10 bases between the two ends. The CDR3 totals 13 residues. The CDR3: CASTRGITGELFF. CDR3 coding DNA: TGTGCCAGCACGAGGGGCATCACCGGGGAGCTGTTTTTT.

This clonotype appeared a few times. J is TRBJ2-5 and V is TRBV7-8, with a tentative D call TRBD1 (6 bases). Per germline, CDR1 SGHVS and CDR2 FQNEAQ. V gave up 5 bases and J gave up 2 bases, with 9 bases separating them. This CDR3 is built from 13 residues. Here the CDR3 reads CASSNRAQETQYF. The CDR3 DNA sequence: TGTGCCAGCAGCAACAGGGCACAAGAGACCCAGTACTTC. The complete variable domain, with remaining parts taken from reference TRBV7-8 and TRBJ2-5, reads GAGVSQSPRYKVAKRGQDVALRCDPISGHVSLFWYQQALGQGPEFLTYFQNEAQLDKSGLPSDRFFAERPEGSVSTLKIQRTQQEDSAVYLCASSNRAQETQYFGPGTRLLVL.

This clonotype was counted many times. V and J are TRBV4-3 and TRBJ2-2, with 7 positions matching TRBD2. This CDR3 is built from 15 residues. Germline V gene data show CDR1 as LGHNA and CDR2 as YSLEER. V gave up 6 bases and J gave up 1 base; unmatched junction bases: 5. The CDR3 region has the DNA TGCGCCAGCAGTGGGCTAGCGGAGAACACCGGGGAGCTGTTTTTT. Amino acid sequence: CASSGLAENTGELFF.

This clonotype has only a few counts. The V and J genes are TRBV7-8 and TRBJ1-2; 12 bases map to TRBD1. V lost 8 bases and J lost 4; bases outside the gene matches: 5. CDR1 SGHVS and CDR2 FQNEAQ come from the germline V gene. The CDR3 extends over 14 amino acids. CDR3 in DNA: TGTGCCAGCGAGGGGACAGGGGGCTTCTATGGCTACACCTTC. Amino acid sequence: CASEGTGGFYGYTF.

The chain is built from TRBV5-4 and TRBJ2-5, with TRBD2 identical over 8 bases. J was trimmed by 5 bases and V by 6 bases; bases with no gene match: 15. The CDR3 runs to 16 residues. Looked up from germline, CDR1 is SGHNT and CDR2 is YYREEE (reference sequence). CDR3 loop: CASKKARPSGGETQYF. In DNA form, the CDR3 reads TGTGCCAGCAAAAAAGCTCGACCGTCGGGGGGGGAGACCCAGTACTTC.